Listed here are 5 T cell receptor beta chains from one sample, sequenced in a study of CD8+ T cells in alopecia areata. Isolated RNA was reverse transcribed into cDNA used as the sequencing template. Produced via immunoSEQ multiplex PCR; TCRdb's table is partial and in-frame only. The profile shows 160,000 or so clones, roughly 58% of them singletons. The treatment was: oral pan-JAK inhibitor, 5-10 mg twice daily. The sample in question was CD4+ T cells sorted from blood, obtained at approximately week 60, from a patient treated with tofacitinib. These receptors all stem from a human donor with alopecia areata.

The chain employs TRBV15 and TRBJ1-6; D possibly corresponds to TRBD1 (5 bases). Germline V CDR1 and CDR2: LNHNV, YYDKDF (reference sequence). The CDR3 is 15 residues long. V shed 4 bases and J shed 5 bases, with 12 bases lying between them. The CDR3 sequence is CATSNRRGDNSPLHF. The CDR3 DNA sequence: TGTGCCACCAGCAACCGACGGGGGGATAATTCACCCCTCCACTTT. The variable domain in full, completed from reference TRBV15 and TRBJ1-6, reads DAMVIQNPRYQVTQFGKPVTLSCSQTLNHNVMYWYQQKSSQAPKLLFHYYDKDFNNEADTPDNFQSRRPNTSFCFLDIRSPGLGDTAMYLCATSNRRGDNSPLHFGNGTRLTVT.

This clone was seen more than once but under ten times. The CDR3 bases are TGTGCCAGCAGCTCGGACAGGGAGAGCAATCAGCCCCAGCATTTT. The encoded protein is CASSSDRESNQPQHF. The chain carries TRBV7-6 and TRBJ1-5; 8 bases line up with TRBD1. Looked up from germline, CDR1 is SGHVS and CDR2 is FNYEAQ. The CDR3 contains 15 residues. V gave up 4 bases and J gave up 1 base; unmatched junction bases: 3.

The chain recombines TRBV29-1 with TRBJ2-2; 10 bases agree with TRBD2. V shed 7 bases, J shed 5 bases, and the junction held 13 bases outside the gene matches. CDR1 and CDR2 from the germline V gene are SQVTM and ANQGSEA. This CDR3 spans 16 amino acids. The CDR3 spells CSARGQTSGATGELFF. The CDR3 DNA follows: TGCAGCGCAAGGGGACAAACTAGCGGGGCTACCGGGGAGCTGTTTTTT.

This clone has more than one count but fewer than ten. The gene calls are TRBV2 and TRBJ1-1; D is uncertain. This CDR3 is built from 14 residues. V lost 6 bases and J lost 1, with 12 bases in between. Germline V lookup: CDR1 SNHLY, CDR2 FYNNEI. The CDR3, as DNA: TGTGCCAGCAGGGCCATCGTGAGGAACACTGAAGCTTTCTTT. Residues: CASRAIVRNTEAFF.

The chain has TRBV7-8 and TRBJ2-3; perhaps TRBD2 as D (7 bases). CDR1 is SGHVS and CDR2 is FQNEAQ in the germline V gene. CDR3 size: 15 residues. Trimming stripped 1 base from V and 8 bases from J, with 16 bases between. CDR3 coding DNA: TGTGCCAGCAGCTTAGTTGCGGGGGCCAGGGGTACGCAGTATTTT. It is translated as CASSLVAGARGTQYF.